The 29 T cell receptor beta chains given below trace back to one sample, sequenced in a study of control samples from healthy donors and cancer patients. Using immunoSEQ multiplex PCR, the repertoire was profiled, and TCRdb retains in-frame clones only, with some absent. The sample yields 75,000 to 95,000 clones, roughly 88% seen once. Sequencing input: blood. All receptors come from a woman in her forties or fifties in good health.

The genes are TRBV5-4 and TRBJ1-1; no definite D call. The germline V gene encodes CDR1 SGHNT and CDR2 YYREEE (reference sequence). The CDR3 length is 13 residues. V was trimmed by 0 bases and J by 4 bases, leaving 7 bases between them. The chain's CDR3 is CASSLALGTEAFF. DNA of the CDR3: TGTGCCAGCAGCTTGGCTCTCGGCACTGAAGCTTTCTTT.

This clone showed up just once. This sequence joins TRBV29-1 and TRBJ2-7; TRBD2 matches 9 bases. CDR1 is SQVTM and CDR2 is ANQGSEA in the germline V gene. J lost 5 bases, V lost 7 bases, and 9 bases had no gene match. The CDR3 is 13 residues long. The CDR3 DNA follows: TGCAGCGCGGGGCGGGGGGGCCGGGACGAGCAGTACTTC. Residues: CSAGRGGRDEQYF.

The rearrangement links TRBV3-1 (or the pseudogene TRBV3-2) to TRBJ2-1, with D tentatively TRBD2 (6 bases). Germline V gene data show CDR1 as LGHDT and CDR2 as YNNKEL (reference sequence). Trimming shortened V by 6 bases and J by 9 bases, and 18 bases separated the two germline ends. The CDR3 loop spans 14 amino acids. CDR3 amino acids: CASRLTRLGGEQFF. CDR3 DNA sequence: TGTGCCAGCAGATTGACCCGACTAGGAGGTGAGCAGTTCTTC.

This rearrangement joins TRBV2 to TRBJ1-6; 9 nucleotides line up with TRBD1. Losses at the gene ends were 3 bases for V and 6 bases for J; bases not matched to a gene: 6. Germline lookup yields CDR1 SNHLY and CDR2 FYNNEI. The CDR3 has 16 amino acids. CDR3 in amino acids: CASSDYRGPFNSPLHF. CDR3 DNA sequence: TGTGCCAGCAGTGACTACAGGGGGCCTTTTAATTCACCCCTCCACTTT.

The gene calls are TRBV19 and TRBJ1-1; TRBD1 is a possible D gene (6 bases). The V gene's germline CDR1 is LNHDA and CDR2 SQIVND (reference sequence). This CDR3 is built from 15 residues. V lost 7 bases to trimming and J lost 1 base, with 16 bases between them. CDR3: CASTNDRLPNTEAFF. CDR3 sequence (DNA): TGTGCCAGTACGAACGACAGGCTCCCGAACACTGAAGCTTTCTTT.

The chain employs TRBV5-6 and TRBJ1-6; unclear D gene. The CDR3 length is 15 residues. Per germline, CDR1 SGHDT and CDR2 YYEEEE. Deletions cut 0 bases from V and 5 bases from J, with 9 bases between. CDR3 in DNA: TGTGCCAGCAGCTTGGTCAGGTCTAATAATTCACCCCTCCACTTT. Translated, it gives CASSLVRSNNSPLHF.

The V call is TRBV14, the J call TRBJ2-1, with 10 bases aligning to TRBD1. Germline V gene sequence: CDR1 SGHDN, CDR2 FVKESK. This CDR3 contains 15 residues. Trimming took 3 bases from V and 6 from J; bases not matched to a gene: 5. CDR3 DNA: TGTGCCAGCAGCCACCCCGGGACAGGGGTCAATGAGCAGTTCTTC. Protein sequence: CASSHPGTGVNEQFF.

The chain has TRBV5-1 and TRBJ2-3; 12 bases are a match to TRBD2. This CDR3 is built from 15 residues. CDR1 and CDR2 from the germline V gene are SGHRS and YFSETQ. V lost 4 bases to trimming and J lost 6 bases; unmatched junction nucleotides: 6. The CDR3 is CASSETSGGLDTQYF. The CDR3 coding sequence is TGCGCCAGCAGCGAGACTAGCGGGGGTCTGGATACGCAGTATTTT.

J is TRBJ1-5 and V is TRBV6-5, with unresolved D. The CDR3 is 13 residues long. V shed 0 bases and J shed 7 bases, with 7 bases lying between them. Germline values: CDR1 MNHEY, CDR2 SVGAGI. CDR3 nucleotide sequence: TGTGCCAGCAGTTACTCGGGCCTGCAGCCCCAGCATTTT. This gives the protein CASSYSGLQPQHF.

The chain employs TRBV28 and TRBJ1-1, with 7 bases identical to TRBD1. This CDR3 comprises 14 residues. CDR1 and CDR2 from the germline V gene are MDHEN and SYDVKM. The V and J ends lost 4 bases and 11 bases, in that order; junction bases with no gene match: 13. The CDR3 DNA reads TGTGCCAGCAGTTCCCTCGGACAGGTGCCACAGGCTTTCTTT. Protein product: CASSSLGQVPQAFF.

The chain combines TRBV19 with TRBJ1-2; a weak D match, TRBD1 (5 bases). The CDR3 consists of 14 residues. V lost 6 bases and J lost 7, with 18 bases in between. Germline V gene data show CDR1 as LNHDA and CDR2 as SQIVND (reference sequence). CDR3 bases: TGTGCCAGTAGCACCGGGGGGACGAATTCTGGCTACACCTTC. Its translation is CASSTGGTNSGYTF.

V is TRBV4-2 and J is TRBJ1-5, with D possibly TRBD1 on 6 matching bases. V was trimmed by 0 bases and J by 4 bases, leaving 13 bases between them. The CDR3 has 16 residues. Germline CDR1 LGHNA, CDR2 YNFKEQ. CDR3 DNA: TGTGCCAGCAGCCAAGACCCCACAGGGCTAAATCAGCCCCAGCATTTT. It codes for CASSQDPTGLNQPQHF.

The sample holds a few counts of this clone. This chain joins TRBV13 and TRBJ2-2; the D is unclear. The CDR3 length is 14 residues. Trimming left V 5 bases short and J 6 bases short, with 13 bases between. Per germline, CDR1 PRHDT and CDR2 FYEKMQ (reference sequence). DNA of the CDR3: TGTGCCAGCAGCCCAGGCTTAGAGTCCGGGGAGCTGTTTTTT. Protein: CASSPGLESGELFF.

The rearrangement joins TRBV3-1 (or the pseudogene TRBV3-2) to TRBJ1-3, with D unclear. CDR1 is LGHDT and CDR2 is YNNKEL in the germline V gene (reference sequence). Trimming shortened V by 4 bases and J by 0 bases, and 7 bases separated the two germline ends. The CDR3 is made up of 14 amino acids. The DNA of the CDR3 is TGTGCCAGCAGCCTAAGCGCCTCTGGAAACACCATATATTTT. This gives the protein CASSLSASGNTIYF.

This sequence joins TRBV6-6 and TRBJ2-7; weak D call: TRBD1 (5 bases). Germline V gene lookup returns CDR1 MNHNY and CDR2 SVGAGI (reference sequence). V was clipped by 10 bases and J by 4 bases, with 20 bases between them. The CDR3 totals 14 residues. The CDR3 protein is CATHKGQGRYEQYF. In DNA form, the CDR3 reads TGTGCCACCCATAAGGGGCAGGGAAGGTACGAGCAGTACTTC.

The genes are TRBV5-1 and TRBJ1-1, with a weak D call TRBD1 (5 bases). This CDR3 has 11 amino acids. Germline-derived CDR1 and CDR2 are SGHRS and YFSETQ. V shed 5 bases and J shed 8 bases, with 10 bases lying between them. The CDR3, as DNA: TGCGCCAGCAGGTTACGGGGGGAAGCTTTCTTT. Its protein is CASRLRGEAFF.

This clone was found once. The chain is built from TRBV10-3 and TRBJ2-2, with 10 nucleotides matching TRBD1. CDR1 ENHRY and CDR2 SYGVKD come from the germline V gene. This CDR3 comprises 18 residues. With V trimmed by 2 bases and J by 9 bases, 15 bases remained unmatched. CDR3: CAISEAITGTGDRRELFF. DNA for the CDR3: TGTGCCATCAGTGAGGCTATTACCGGGACAGGGGATCGTAGGGAGCTGTTTTTT.

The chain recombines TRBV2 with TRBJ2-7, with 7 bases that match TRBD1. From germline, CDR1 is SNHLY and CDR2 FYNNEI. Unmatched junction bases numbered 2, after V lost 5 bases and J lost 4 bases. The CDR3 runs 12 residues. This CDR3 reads CASSRGLYEQYF. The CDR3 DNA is TGTGCCAGCAGTAGGGGGCTATACGAGCAGTACTTC.

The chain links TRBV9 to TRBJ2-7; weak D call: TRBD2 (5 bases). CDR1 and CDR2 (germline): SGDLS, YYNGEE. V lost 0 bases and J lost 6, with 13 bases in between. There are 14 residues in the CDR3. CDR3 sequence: CASSVDEGRVEQYF. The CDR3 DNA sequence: TGTGCCAGCAGCGTAGACGAGGGAAGGGTCGAGCAGTACTTC. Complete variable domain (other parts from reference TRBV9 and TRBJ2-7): DSGVTQTPKHLITATGQRVTLRCSPRSGDLSVYWYQQSLDQGLQFLIQYYNGEERAKGNILERFSAQQFPDLHSELNLSSLELGDSALYFCASSVDEGRVEQYFGPGTRLTVT.

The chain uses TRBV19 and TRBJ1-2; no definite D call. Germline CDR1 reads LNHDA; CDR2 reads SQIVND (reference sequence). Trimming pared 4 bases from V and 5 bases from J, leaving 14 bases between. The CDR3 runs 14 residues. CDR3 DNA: TGTGCCAGTAGTAAGGACGCACGGATATATGGCTACACCTTC. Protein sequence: CASSKDARIYGYTF.

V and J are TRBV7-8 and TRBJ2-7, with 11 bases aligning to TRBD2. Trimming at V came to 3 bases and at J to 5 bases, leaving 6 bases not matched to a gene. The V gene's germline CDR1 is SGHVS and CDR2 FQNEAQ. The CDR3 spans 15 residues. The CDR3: CASSFSGGAPDEQYF. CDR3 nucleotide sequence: TGTGCCAGCAGCTTTAGCGGGGGGGCCCCCGACGAGCAGTACTTC.

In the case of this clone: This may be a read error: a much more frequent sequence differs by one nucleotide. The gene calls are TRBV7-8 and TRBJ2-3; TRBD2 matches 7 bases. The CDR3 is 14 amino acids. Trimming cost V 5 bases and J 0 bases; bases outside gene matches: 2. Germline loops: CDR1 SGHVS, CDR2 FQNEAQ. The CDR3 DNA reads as TGTGCCAGCAGCGCAGCGGGGAGCACAGATACGCAGTATTTT. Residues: CASSAAGSTDTQYF.

This CDR3 reads CSVAHETNEKLFF. CDR3 DNA: TGCAGCGTTGCCCATGAAACTAATGAAAAACTGTTTTTT. This rearrangement joins TRBV29-1 to TRBJ1-4; D gene uncertain. V dropped 4 bases and J dropped 1 base, with 7 bases sitting between them. Germline CDR1 and CDR2: SQVTM and ANQGSEA. The CDR3 has 13 amino acids.

CDR3 bases: TGTGCCAGCAGTGAAACAGGGGCAGGAAACACCATATATTTT. It is translated as CASSETGAGNTIYF. The chain couples TRBV2 to TRBJ1-3; 7 nucleotides agree with TRBD1. With V trimmed by 2 bases and J by 4 bases, 2 bases remained unmatched. The CDR3 contains 14 residues. Germline V gives CDR1 SNHLY, CDR2 FYNNEI.

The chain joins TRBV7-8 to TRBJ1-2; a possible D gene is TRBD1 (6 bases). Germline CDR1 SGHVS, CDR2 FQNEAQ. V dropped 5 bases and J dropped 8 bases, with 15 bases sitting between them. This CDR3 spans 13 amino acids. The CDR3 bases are TGTGCCAGCAGCCCCCTTCCGGGGGCCGGCTACACCTTC. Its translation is CASSPLPGAGYTF. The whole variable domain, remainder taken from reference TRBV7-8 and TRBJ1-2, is GAGVSQSPRYKVAKRGQDVALRCDPISGHVSLFWYQQALGQGPEFLTYFQNEAQLDKSGLPSDRFFAERPEGSVSTLKIQRTQQEDSAVYLCASSPLPGAGYTFGSGTRLTVV.

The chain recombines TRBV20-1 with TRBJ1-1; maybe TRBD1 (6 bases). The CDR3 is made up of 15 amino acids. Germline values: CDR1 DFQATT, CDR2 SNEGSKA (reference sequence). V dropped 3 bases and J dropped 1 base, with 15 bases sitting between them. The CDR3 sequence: CSASFLGAENTEAFF. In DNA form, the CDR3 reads TGCAGTGCTAGTTTTTTGGGGGCGGAGAACACTGAAGCTTTCTTT.

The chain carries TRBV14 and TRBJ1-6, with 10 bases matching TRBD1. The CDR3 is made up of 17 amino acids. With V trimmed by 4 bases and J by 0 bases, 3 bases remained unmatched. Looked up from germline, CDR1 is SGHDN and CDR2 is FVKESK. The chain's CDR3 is CASSPDRGSSYNSPLHF. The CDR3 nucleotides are TGTGCCAGCAGCCCGGACAGGGGGAGCTCCTATAATTCACCCCTCCACTTT.

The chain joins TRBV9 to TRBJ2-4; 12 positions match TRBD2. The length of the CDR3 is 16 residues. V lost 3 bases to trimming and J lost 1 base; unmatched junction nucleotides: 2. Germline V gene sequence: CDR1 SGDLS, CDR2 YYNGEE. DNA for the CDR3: TGTGCCAGCAGCGAAGGACTAGCGGGGGCCAAAAACATTCAGTACTTC. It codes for CASSEGLAGAKNIQYF.

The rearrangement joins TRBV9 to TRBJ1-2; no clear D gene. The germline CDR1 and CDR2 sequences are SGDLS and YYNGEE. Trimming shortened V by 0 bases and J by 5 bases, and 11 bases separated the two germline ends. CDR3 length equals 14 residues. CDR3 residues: CASSVDGRPYGYTF. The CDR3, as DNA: TGTGCCAGCAGCGTAGACGGACGACCATATGGCTACACCTTC. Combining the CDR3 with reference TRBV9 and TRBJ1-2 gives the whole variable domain DSGVTQTPKHLITATGQRVTLRCSPRSGDLSVYWYQQSLDQGLQFLIQYYNGEERAKGNILERFSAQQFPDLHSELNLSSLELGDSALYFCASSVDGRPYGYTFGSGTRLTVV.